This TCR beta chain stems from a study of CXCR3-negative and CXCR3-positive naive CD8 T cells. The study's findings and limits: In naive cells, CXCR3-negative and CXCR3-positive subsets had similar TRBV-TRBJ usage; memory cells differed. Naive CXCR3-positive cells had TRB CDR3s more hydrophobic than those of CXCR3-negative naive cells.

From germline, CDR1 is SQVTM and CDR2 ANQGSEA. The CDR3 is 12 amino acids. About this clonotype itself: What it recognizes is unknown.

Through 5' RACE with UMI labels, the TRB cDNA libraries were prepared. TCRdb re-called the 5' RACE reads, yielding one record per CDR3 amino acid sequence without DNA. The listing records around 60,000 distinct CDR3 sequences. The specimen sequenced was naive CXCR3+ CD8+ T cells from blood. Specified subset: CD45RO-CCR7+CD27+CD95- naive CD8+ T cells expressing CXCR3 (TNR3+). The rearrangement joins TRBV29-1 to TRBJ2-2. This receptor was taken from a human donor in good health. Some clones in this sample may be carry-over from other donors' samples. CDR3: CSVVSYTRELFF.